This entry features one T cell receptor (beta chain) sequence. The authors' processing: Amplifying reference gene primers gave estimates of nucleated cell counts. Clones were read by immunoSEQ multiplex PCR, and TCRdb kept only the in-frame ones, dropping some. From that table come the V and J calls and clone size; the DNA was used to work out D and trimming. The data contain some 50,000 clones, approximately 81% of them singletons. The length of the CDR3 is 16 residues. The data are from a study of blood T cell repertoires in COVID-19. On the study more broadly: Acute and convalescent COVID-19 specimens originated in the United States, Italy and Spain. T cells, B-cell-depleted T cells, or PBMCs supplied cDNA or gDNA.

This sequence originates from a man aged 45-65 years with acute or convalescent COVID-19. The sample consisted of peripheral blood. This chain links TRBV21-1 with TRBJ1-2; the D call in the table, TRBD1, was not verified against the DNA. TRBV21-1 is a pseudogene locus. The CDR3 DNA reads as TGTGCCAGCAGCCCGGCCCCGGACAGGGTTGGGGAGGGCTACACCTTC. This codes for CASSPAPDRVGEGYTF.